Here is one T cell receptor (beta chain) with its context. Its target is not known. The sample originates from a study of T cell responses to AZD1222 COVID-19 vaccine. Study context: Pooled together were second doses at about 4 or about 12 weeks.

The assay was immunoSEQ multiplex PCR, and TCRdb's table has in-frame clones only and misses some. The sample contains roughly 120,000 clones, roughly 88% of which appear only once. The CDR3 has 15 residues. The germline V gene encodes CDR1 LNHDA and CDR2 SQIVND (reference sequence). V dropped 6 bases and J dropped 0 bases, with 12 bases sitting between them. Study results and limitations: Spike-specific TCR breadth and depth grew following two AZD1222 doses. Donors in the cohort were predominantly white British and more often female, and clonal diversity was possibly underestimated. CD4 TCRs covered the whole spike, strongest at regions 160-218 and 743-854.

The receptor was isolated from an adult in good health. The sample consisted of peripheral blood, taken on day 0 of AZD1222 vaccination. V is TRBV19 and J is TRBJ1-5; D is uncertain. The CDR3 sequence: CASRYLVNSNQPQHF. CDR3 DNA sequence: TGTGCCAGTAGGTATCTTGTAAATAGCAATCAGCCCCAGCATTTT.